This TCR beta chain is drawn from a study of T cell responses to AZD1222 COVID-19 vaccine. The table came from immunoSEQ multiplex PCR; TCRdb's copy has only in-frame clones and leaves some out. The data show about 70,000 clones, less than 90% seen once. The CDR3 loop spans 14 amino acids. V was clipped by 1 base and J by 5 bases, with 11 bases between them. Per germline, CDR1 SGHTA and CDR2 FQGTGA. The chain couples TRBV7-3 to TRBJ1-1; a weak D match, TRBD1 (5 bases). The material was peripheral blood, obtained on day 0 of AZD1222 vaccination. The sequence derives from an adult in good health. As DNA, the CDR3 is TGTGCCAGCAGCTTAATGGGGCTGGGGACTGAAGCTTTCTTT. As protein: CASSLMGLGTEAFF.